The T cell receptor beta chain under discussion was sequenced for a study of human T cells and chemical hapten exposure. Study overall: Slight volume differences across pooled libraries mainly accounted for varying per-sample TCR yields.

Original data processing: A typical sample had 95,638 TCRs, with roughly 20,000 to 690,600 overall. One entry per CDR3 protein results from TCRdb running MiXCR on the 5' RACE reads. V and J calls and clone size were set by TCRdb, not the authors. Found here are 130,000 or so distinct CDR3 sequences, 3.5% to 5% of them singletons; the top ten hold around 1.5%. Whole blood that had not been fractionated was the source of extracted total RNA. This CDR3 comprises 13 residues. The germline V and J ends were trimmed by 8 bases and 0 bases, with 8 bases remaining between them. The germline CDR1 and CDR2 sequences are MNHNY and SVGAGI (reference sequence). This clonotype was found many times.

The TCR was taken from a female donor in good health. The V and J genes are TRBV6-6 and TRBJ1-5; D gene uncertain. DNA of the CDR3: TGTGCCAGCGAGAGGGATAGCAATCAGCCCCAGCATTTT. Residues: CASERDSNQPQHF.